This T cell receptor beta chain appears in the sequencing data of a study of blood T cell repertoires in COVID-19. Germline CDR1 and CDR2: MDHEN and SYDVKM. The V gene lost 11 bases and the J gene lost 2 bases, with 15 bases spanning the gap. CDR3 length: 13 amino acids. The data were produced by immunoSEQ multiplex PCR, yet TCRdb's version contains in-frame clones alone and is incomplete. The sample includes over 200,000 clones, around nine tenths of them seen just once. This chain uses TRBV28 with TRBJ2-5; possibly TRBD2 for D (6 bases). The receptor was derived from a man in his forties or fifties who had recovered from COVID-19. The sequenced sample was peripheral blood. The CDR3 bases are TGTGCCGGGGGAGGACTGGATCAAGAGACCCAGTACTTC. Encoded protein: CAGGGLDQETQYF.